Shown below are 18 T cell receptor beta chains from a single sample sequenced in a study of identical twins (dated by TCRdb to about 2016). The method was 5' RACE. Sequencing used an Illumina HiSeq 2000. TCRdb reworked the public reads: Q25 trimming with fastp, MiXCR clone assembly, productive beta chains retained. Each record represents a unique CDR3 protein, reported with the most common genes and DNA among its rows. The sample records some 590,000 distinct CDR3 sequences, 9.6% of which are singletons. Approximately 3.2% of the sample rests with the top ten. These same data were also listed under a study on yellow fever vaccine responses in identical twins.

The sequencing input was PBMCs. These receptors came from a woman aged 18-29 years in good health.

This clonotype was found many times. CDR3 loop: CASSQDVRGGYNEQFF. The DNA for the CDR3 is TGCGCCAGCAGCCAAGATGTGCGCGGGGGATACAATGAGCAGTTCTTC. J is TRBJ2-1 and V is TRBV4-3, with 7 bases fitting TRBD2. The junction had 6 bases not matched to a gene; V was cut back by 0 bases and J by 4 bases. From germline, CDR1 is LGHNA and CDR2 YSLEER. There are 16 residues in the CDR3.

This clonotype occurred many times. The V and J genes are TRBV6-2 or TRBV6-3 and TRBJ2-7; the D is unclear. Germline CDR1 and CDR2: MNHEY and SVGEGT. CDR3 length: 14 amino acids. Trimming cost V 6 bases and J 0 bases, with 12 bases left between them. CDR3 in DNA: TGTGCCAGCAGGACTCCTGCGGTCTCCTACGAGCAGTACTTC. This sequence encodes CASRTPAVSYEQYF.

This clonotype was detected a few times. The V gene is TRBV7-3, the J gene TRBJ2-4; 7 bases agree with TRBD1. This CDR3 is built from 20 residues. V was pared by 1 base and J by 0 bases, with 15 bases of the junction left unmatched. CDR1 and CDR2 (germline): SGHTA, FQGTGA. The CDR3 DNA follows: TGTGCCAGCAGCTTAATCAGTATCGGGACAGAGCCTCTAGCCAAAAACATTCAGTACTTC. Its translation: CASSLISIGTEPLAKNIQYF.

There are many counts of this clonotype. This chain links TRBV7-9 with TRBJ2-7; D gene unclear. The germline V gene has CDR1 SEHNR and CDR2 FQNEAQ (reference sequence). Trimming took 3 bases from V and 4 from J, leaving 7 bases between them. This CDR3 contains 12 residues. The CDR3 DNA follows: TGTGCCAGCAGCTTCAGCTTTTACGAGCAGTACTTC. This gives the protein CASSFSFYEQYF.

This clonotype was seen repeatedly, ten times or more. The rearrangement uses TRBV20-1 and TRBJ1-4; tentatively, D is TRBD1 (5 bases). Germline CDR1 and CDR2: DFQATT and SNEGSKA (reference sequence). V dropped 2 bases and J dropped 9 bases, with 19 bases sitting between them. The CDR3 covers 15 residues. CDR3 sequence: CSARRREGNEQKLFF. As DNA, the CDR3 is TGCAGTGCTAGAAGACGGGAGGGGAATGAGCAAAAACTGTTTTTT.

The table lists this clonotype with many counts. The chain uses TRBV11-2 and TRBJ2-3, with a weak D call TRBD2 (5 bases). CDR1 is SGHAT, CDR2 FQNNGV, per germline. Trimming took 0 bases from V and 8 from J, leaving 6 bases between them. The CDR3 loop spans 12 amino acids. CDR3 residues: CASSLDRGTQYF. The CDR3 DNA is TGTGCCAGCAGCTTAGATCGGGGTACGCAGTATTTT.

The gene calls are TRBV11-3 and TRBJ2-2; D is undetermined. Germline-derived CDR1 and CDR2 are SGHNT and YENEEA. V shed 5 bases and J shed 8 bases, with 9 bases lying between them. CDR3 length: 12 residues. The CDR3 nucleotides read TGTGCCAGCAGCCCAGATCGAGGGGAGCTGTTTTTT. The encoded protein is CASSPDRGELFF.

This clonotype has more than one count but fewer than ten. The chain couples TRBV12-3 or TRBV12-4 to TRBJ2-3; D possibly corresponds to TRBD1 (6 bases). This CDR3 contains 16 residues. Trimming pared 0 bases from V and 0 bases from J, leaving 10 bases between. DNA of the CDR3: TGTGCCAGCAGTTTAGCGGACAGACGAAGCACAGATACGCAGTATTTT. Amino acids: CASSLADRRSTDTQYF.

At least ten counts were recorded for this clonotype. The chain employs TRBV6-2 or TRBV6-3 and TRBJ2-7, with TRBD2 matching over 12 bases. Germline V gives CDR1 MNHEY, CDR2 SVGEGT. The CDR3 extends over 18 amino acids. The J segment lost 0 bases and the V segment lost 6 bases, leaving 12 bases of the junction unmatched. The CDR3 reads CASSYTLLTSGSSYEQYF. As DNA, the CDR3 is TGTGCCAGCAGCTACACCCTCTTGACTAGCGGGAGCTCCTACGAGCAGTACTTC.

This clonotype has a handful of counts. V is TRBV11-2 and J is TRBJ2-7; D could derive from TRBD1 or TRBD2 (5 bases each). The ends were cut back, 3 bases at V and 3 bases at J, with 12 bases in the middle. This CDR3 is built from 14 residues. Germline CDR1 is SGHAT and CDR2 is FQNNGV. The CDR3 here is CASSFRDASYEQYF. Written as DNA, the CDR3 is TGTGCCAGCAGCTTCAGGGACGCGAGCTACGAGCAGTACTTC.

This clonotype occurred many times. This chain links TRBV12-3 or TRBV12-4 with TRBJ2-7; D possibly corresponds to TRBD1 (6 bases). V was cut by 4 bases and J by 3 bases, with 13 bases left in between. The CDR3 is made up of 14 amino acids. The CDR3 DNA reads as TGTGCCAGCAGTTCCCGGGACATGGGCTACGAGCAGTACTTC. Its protein product is CASSSRDMGYEQYF.

In this sample, this clonotype turned up a few times. V gene TRBV7-9 combines with J gene TRBJ2-2, with no clear D. Trimming took 0 bases from V and 13 from J, leaving 12 bases between them. CDR3 length: 13 amino acids. Germline V gene lookup returns CDR1 SEHNR and CDR2 FQNEAQ (reference sequence). Here the CDR3 reads CASSLAERSGLFF. The CDR3 DNA follows: TGTGCCAGCAGCTTAGCGGAAAGGTCTGGGCTGTTTTTT.

On this clonotype itself: One end of the junction does not line up with germline, which may come from a read error. The CDR3 here is CSASSGYSSYNEQIF. CDR3 sequence (DNA): TGCAGTGCTAGTAGCGGCTACAGCTCCTACAATGAGCAGATCTTC. This rearrangement joins TRBV20-1 to TRBJ2-1; maybe TRBD2 (6 bases). Germline V gives CDR1 DFQATT, CDR2 SNEGSKA (reference sequence). The CDR3 spans 15 residues.

This clonotype was seen only a few times. The chain uses TRBV12-3 or TRBV12-4 and TRBJ2-1; D unresolved. Trimming removed 5 bases from V and 4 bases from J, with 18 bases in between. The CDR3 consists of 16 residues. CDR3 protein: CASSERGGRSYNEQFF. Written as DNA, the CDR3 is TGTGCCAGCAGTGAGAGAGGTGGACGGAGTTACAATGAGCAGTTCTTC.

V usage is TRBV4-3 and J usage is TRBJ2-3; either TRBD1 or TRBD2 may fit D (5 bases each). The CDR3 extends over 15 amino acids. V was pared by 1 base and J by 10 bases, with 18 bases between. The germline gives CDR1 LGHNA, CDR2 YSLEER. In nucleotides, the CDR3 is TGCGCCAGCAGCCAAGGCAGGGACCCTTTGTGGCCGCAGTATTTT. It specifies CASSQGRDPLWPQYF.

This chain uses TRBV7-2 with TRBJ2-5; a weak D match, TRBD2 (5 bases). The V end lost 2 bases, the J end lost 5 bases, and 15 bases lay between the germline ends. Germline CDR1 is SGHTA and CDR2 is FQGNSA. The CDR3 contains 15 residues. CDR3 amino acids: CASSLSAGLAETQYF. The CDR3 nucleotides read TGTGCCAGCAGCTTAAGCGCGGGTCTCGCGGAGACCCAGTACTTC.

This rearrangement joins TRBV7-9 to TRBJ2-7; 8 bases are a match to TRBD2. Germline-derived CDR1 and CDR2 are SEHNR and FQNEAQ (reference sequence). V was pared by 8 bases and J by 7 bases, with 16 bases of the junction left unmatched. CDR3 length: 15 residues. The CDR3 sequence: CASLMTAGGLGEQYF. The CDR3 DNA follows: TGTGCCAGCCTCATGACGGCGGGAGGCCTGGGGGAGCAGTACTTC. The full variable domain, with the rest looked up from reference TRBV7-9 and TRBJ2-7, is DTGVSQNPRHKITKRGQNVTFRCDPISEHNRLYWYRQTLGQGPEFLTYFQNEAQLEKSRLLSDRFSAERPKGSFSTLEIQRTEQGDSAMYLCASLMTAGGLGEQYFGPGTRLTVT.

The table lists this clonotype with many counts. The CDR3 is CASSPGPAGDASPLHF. In nucleotides, the CDR3 is TGTGCCAGCTCACCGGGTCCAGCCGGGGATGCTTCACCCCTCCACTTT. The V call is TRBV18, the J call TRBJ1-6; D is uncertain. This CDR3 comprises 16 residues. The V end was cut by 3 bases, the J end by 9 bases, with 18 bases between. Germline-derived CDR1 and CDR2 are KGHSH and LQKENI.